This T cell receptor beta chain was profiled in a study of graft-versus-host responses after intestinal transplantation. Study findings and constraints: Levels of circulating GvH clones at their peak were associated with early post-transplant HvG declines.

CDR1 and CDR2 (germline): MNHNS, SASEGT. The CDR3 extends over 18 amino acids. The ends were cut back, 3 bases at V and 0 bases at J, with 19 bases in the middle. Using immunoSEQ multiplex PCR, the repertoire was profiled, and TCRdb retains in-frame clones only, with some absent. Of more than 80,000 clones in the sample, roughly 89% were seen once. This clone was recorded once. No antigen is known for it. The sequence came from a human donor who received an intestinal transplant. The V call is TRBV6-1, the J call TRBJ2-3, with D perhaps matching TRBD2 (6 bases). Material: unstimulated CD4+ T cells sorted from spleen or lymph node cells, obtained before intestinal transplant. CDR3 bases: TGTGCCAGCAGTGACCGCTTTTGGGCTGGGACTAGCACAGATACGCAGTATTTT. Translating gives CASSDRFWAGTSTDTQYF.